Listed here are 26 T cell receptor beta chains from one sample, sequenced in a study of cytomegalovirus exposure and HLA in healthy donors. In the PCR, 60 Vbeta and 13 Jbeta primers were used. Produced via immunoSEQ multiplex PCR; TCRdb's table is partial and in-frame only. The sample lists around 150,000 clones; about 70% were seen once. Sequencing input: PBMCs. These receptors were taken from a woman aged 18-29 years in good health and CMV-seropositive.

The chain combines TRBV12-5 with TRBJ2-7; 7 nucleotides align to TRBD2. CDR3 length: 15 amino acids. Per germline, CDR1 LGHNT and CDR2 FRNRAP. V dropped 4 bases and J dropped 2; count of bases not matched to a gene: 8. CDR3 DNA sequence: TGTGCTAGTGGTTCCGGGCTAGCGGTAACCTACGAGCAGTACTTC. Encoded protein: CASGSGLAVTYEQYF.

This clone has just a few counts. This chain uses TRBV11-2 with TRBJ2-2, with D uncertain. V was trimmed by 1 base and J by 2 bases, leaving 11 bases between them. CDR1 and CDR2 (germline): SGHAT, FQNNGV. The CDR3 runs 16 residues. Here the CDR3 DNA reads TGTGCCAGCAGCTTAGGAAGGAGAAGAAACACCGGGGAGCTGTTTTTT. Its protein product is CASSLGRRRNTGELFF.

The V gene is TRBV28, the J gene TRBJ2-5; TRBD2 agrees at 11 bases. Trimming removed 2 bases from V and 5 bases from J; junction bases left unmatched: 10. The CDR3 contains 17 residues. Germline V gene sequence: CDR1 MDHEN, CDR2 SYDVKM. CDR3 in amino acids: CASSLGYSGRAGETQYF. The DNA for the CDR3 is TGTGCCAGCAGTTTAGGGTATAGCGGGAGGGCCGGGGAGACCCAGTACTTC.

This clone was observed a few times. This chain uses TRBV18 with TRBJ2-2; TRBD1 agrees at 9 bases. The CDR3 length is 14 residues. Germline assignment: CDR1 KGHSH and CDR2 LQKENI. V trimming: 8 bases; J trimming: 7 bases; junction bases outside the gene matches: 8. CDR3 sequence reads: CASASRDRVGELFF. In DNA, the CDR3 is TGTGCCAGCGCAAGCCGGGACAGGGTCGGGGAGCTGTTTTTT.

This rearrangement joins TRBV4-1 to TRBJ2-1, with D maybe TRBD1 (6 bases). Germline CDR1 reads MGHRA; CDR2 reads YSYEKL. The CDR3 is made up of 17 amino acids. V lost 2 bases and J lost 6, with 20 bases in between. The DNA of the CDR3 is TGCGCCAGCAGCCAACTCCCAGGGTTCATCAGGGGCAATGAGCAGTTCTTC. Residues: CASSQLPGFIRGNEQFF.

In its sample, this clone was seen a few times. CDR3 coding DNA: TGTGCCTGGTCCCGTGAACAGGGGGCATACGAGCAGTACTTC. Its translation: CAWSREQGAYEQYF. The J gene is TRBJ2-7, the V gene TRBV30; 9 bases agree with TRBD1. The germline V gene has CDR1 GTSNPN and CDR2 SVGIG (reference sequence). The CDR3 spans 14 residues. V was clipped by 5 bases and J by 4 bases; unmatched bases: 9.

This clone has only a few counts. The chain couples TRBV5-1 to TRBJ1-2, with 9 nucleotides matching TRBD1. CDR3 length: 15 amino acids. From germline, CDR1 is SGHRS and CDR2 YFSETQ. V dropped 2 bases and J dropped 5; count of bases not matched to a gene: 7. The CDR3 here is CASSLIGQGPYGYTF. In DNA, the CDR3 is TGCGCCAGCAGCTTAATAGGACAGGGGCCTTATGGCTACACCTTC.

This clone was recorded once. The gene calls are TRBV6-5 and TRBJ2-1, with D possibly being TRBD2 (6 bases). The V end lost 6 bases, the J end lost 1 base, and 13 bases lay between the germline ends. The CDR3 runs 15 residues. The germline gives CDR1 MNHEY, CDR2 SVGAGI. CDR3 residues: CASSLLATSYNEQFF. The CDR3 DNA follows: TGTGCCAGCAGCCTTCTAGCGACTTCCTACAATGAGCAGTTCTTC.

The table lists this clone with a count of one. The CDR3, as DNA: TGTGCCAGTAGTTCTCGCCGGACTCCAGCCGGGGAGACCCAGTACTTC. Residues: CASSSRRTPAGETQYF. The chain uses TRBV19 and TRBJ2-5, with TRBD2 as a possible D gene (5 bases). The V and J ends lost 5 bases and 5 bases respectively, with 21 bases between them. The CDR3 spans 16 residues. Germline assignment: CDR1 LNHDA and CDR2 SQIVND (reference sequence).

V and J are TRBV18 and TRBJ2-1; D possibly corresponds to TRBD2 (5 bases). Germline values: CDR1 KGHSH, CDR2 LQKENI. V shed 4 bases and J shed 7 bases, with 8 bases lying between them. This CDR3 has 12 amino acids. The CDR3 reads CASSLAGNEQFF. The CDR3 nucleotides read TGTGCCAGCTCACTGGCGGGTAATGAGCAGTTCTTC.

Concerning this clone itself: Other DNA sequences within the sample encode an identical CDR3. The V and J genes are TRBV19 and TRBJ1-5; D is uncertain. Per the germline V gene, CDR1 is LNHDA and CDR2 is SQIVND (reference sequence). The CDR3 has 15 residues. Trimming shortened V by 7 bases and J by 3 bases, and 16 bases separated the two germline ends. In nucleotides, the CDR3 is TGTGCCAGTACGGCGGGTCCCGTTTTCAATCAGCCCCAGCATTTT. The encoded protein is CASTAGPVFNQPQHF.

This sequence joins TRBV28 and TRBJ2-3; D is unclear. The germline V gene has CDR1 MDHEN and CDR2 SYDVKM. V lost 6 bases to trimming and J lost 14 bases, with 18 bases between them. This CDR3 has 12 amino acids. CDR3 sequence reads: CASRTTSIRTYF. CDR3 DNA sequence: TGTGCCAGCAGGACGACAAGTATACGCACGTATTTT.

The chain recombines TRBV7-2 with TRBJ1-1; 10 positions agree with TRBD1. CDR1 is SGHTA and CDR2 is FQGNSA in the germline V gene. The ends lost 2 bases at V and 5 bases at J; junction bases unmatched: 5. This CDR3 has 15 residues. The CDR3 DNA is TGTGCCAGCAGCTTAAGTCCGGGACAGGGGACTGAAGCTTTCTTT. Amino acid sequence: CASSLSPGQGTEAFF.

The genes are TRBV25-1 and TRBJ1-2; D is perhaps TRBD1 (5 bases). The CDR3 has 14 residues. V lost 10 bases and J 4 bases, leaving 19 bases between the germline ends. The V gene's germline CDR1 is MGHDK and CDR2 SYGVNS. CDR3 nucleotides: TGTGCCACTCTAAACAGCGGGACCCTCTATGGCTACACCTTC. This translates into CATLNSGTLYGYTF.

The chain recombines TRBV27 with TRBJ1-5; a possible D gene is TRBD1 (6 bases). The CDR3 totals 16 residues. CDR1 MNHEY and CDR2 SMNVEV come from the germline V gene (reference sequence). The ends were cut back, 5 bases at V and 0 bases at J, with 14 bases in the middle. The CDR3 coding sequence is TGTGCCAGCAGTCCCCAGACAGGTTATAGCAATCAGCCCCAGCATTTT. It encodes CASSPQTGYSNQPQHF.

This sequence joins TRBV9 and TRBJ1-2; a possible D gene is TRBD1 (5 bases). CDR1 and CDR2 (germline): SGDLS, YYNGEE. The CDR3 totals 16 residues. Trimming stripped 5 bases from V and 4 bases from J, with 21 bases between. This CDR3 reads CASRRGEEGSPYGYTF. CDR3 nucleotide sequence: TGTGCCAGCAGGAGGGGCGAGGAGGGGAGCCCCTATGGCTACACCTTC.

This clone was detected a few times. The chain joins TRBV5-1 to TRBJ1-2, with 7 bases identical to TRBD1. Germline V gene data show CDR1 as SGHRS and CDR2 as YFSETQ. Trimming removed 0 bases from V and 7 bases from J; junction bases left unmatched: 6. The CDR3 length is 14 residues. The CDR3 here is CASSLADRTGGYTF. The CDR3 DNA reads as TGCGCCAGCAGCTTGGCAGACAGGACAGGTGGCTACACCTTC.

Written as DNA, the CDR3 is TGTGCCAGCAGCCCTGGGGCCAGGGCCCCCATTCAGTACTTC. It is translated as CASSPGARAPIQYF. The V and J genes are TRBV7-9 and TRBJ2-4; tentatively, D is TRBD1 (5 bases). V lost 5 bases and J 9 bases, leaving 17 bases between the germline ends. The CDR3 consists of 14 residues. Germline loops: CDR1 SEHNR, CDR2 FQNEAQ (reference sequence).

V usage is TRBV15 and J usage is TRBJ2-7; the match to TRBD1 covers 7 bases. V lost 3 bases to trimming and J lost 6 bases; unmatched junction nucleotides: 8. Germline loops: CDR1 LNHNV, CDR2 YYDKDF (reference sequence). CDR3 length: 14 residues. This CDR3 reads CATSRDRRVGEQYF. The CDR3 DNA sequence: TGTGCCACCAGCAGGGACAGGCGGGTGGGCGAGCAGTACTTC.

This CDR3 reads CASSLLGLAGGLETQYF. Here the CDR3 DNA reads TGTGCCAGCAGCCTACTGGGACTAGCGGGGGGGCTGGAGACCCAGTACTTC. The V call is TRBV7-2, the J call TRBJ2-5; 16 nucleotides agree with TRBD2. Trimming removed 5 bases from V and 5 bases from J; junction bases left unmatched: 8. Germline CDR1 and CDR2: SGHTA and FQGNSA. This CDR3 has 17 amino acids.

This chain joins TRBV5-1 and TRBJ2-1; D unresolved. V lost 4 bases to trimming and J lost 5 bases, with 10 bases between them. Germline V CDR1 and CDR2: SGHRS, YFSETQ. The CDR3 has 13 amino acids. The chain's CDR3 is CASSPAWDNEQFF. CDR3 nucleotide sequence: TGCGCCAGCAGCCCAGCGTGGGACAATGAGCAGTTCTTC.

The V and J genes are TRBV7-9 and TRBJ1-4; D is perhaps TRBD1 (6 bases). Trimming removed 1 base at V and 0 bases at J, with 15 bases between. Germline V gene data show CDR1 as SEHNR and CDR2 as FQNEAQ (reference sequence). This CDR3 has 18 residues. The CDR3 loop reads CASSLVGGHYSTNEKLFF. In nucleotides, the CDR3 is TGTGCCAGCAGCTTAGTTGGGGGACACTACTCAACTAATGAAAAACTGTTTTTT.

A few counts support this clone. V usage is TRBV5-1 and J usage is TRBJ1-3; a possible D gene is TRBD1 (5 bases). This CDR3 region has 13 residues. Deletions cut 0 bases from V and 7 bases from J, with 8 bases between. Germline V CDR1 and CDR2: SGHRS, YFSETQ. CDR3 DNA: TGCGCCAGCAGCTTGGCCGGGGGGAACACCATATATTTT. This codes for CASSLAGGNTIYF.

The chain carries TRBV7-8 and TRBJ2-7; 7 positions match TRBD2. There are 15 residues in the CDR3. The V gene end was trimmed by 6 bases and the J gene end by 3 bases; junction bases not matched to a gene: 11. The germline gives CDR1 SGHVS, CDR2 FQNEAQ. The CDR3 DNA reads TGTGCCAGCAGTCGCCGGACTAGGGTGAACTACGAGCAGTACTTC. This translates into CASSRRTRVNYEQYF.

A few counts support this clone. This chain's CDR3 is CASRPSEGYEQYF. The CDR3 DNA reads as TGTGCCAGCAGGCCTAGCGAAGGTTACGAGCAGTACTTC. V usage is TRBV6-6 and J usage is TRBJ2-7; D is perhaps TRBD2 (6 bases). The CDR3 has 13 residues. Trimming cost V 6 bases and J 4 bases, with 13 bases left between them. CDR1 and CDR2 from the germline V gene are MNHNY and SVGAGI (reference sequence).

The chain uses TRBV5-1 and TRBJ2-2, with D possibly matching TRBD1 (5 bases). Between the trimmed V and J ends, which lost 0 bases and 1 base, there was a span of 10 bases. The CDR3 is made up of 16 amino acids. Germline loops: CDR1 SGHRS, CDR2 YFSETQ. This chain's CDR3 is CASSLVGQGNTGELFF. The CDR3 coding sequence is TGCGCCAGCAGCTTGGTAGGGCAGGGGAACACCGGGGAGCTGTTTTTT.